Presented here are 22 T cell receptor beta chains from one specimen sequenced in a study of blood T cell repertoires in COVID-19. Sequencing was performed with immunoSEQ multiplex PCR; in TCRdb, only in-frame clones are kept and a portion is missing. Of 40,000 or so clones detected, roughly nine tenths appear once; the ten largest clones hold under 9.5%. The sequenced material came from peripheral blood. Source of these receptors: a man aged 30 to 45 with active or convalescent COVID-19.

The gene calls are TRBV4-3 and TRBJ1-1; no definite D call. V lost 3 bases and J 0 bases, leaving 11 bases between the germline ends. This CDR3 contains 15 residues. The V gene's germline CDR1 is LGHNA and CDR2 YSLEER. The CDR3 coding sequence is TGCGCCAGCAGCCAGGCGGGAAGAATGAACACTGAAGCTTTCTTT. This encodes CASSQAGRMNTEAFF.

The V and J genes are TRBV4-3 and TRBJ2-1, with 12 bases matching TRBD2. The CDR3 totals 15 residues. J lost 8 bases, V lost 0 bases, and 2 bases had no gene match. Germline values: CDR1 LGHNA, CDR2 YSLEER. The CDR3 reads CASSQDGLAGYEQFF. Written as DNA, the CDR3 is TGCGCCAGCAGCCAAGATGGACTAGCGGGATATGAGCAGTTCTTC.

This clone was picked up one time. Additional DNA sequences in this sample encode the identical CDR3. CDR3 nucleotides: TGCAGCGCCGGGACAGGGGCCAATCAGCCCCAGCATTTT. It is translated as CSAGTGANQPQHF. The V gene is TRBV29-1, the J gene TRBJ1-5; 10 nucleotides match TRBD1. The CDR3 loop spans 13 amino acids. V shed 7 bases and J 3 bases; nucleotides not matched to a gene: 3. Germline V lookup: CDR1 SQVTM, CDR2 ANQGSEA.

The chain recombines TRBV25-1 with TRBJ2-7; weak D call: TRBD1 (5 bases). This CDR3 contains 14 residues. Germline CDR1 is MGHDK and CDR2 is SYGVNS. Trimming left V 5 bases short and J 5 bases short, with 16 bases between. The chain's CDR3 is CASSPQALRDEQYF. Written as DNA, the CDR3 is TGTGCCAGCAGTCCACAGGCCCTTCGCGACGAGCAGTACTTC.

The chain joins TRBV21-1 to TRBJ2-7; the DNA was not used to check the table's D call, TRBD1. TRBV21-1 counts as a pseudogene. The CDR3 extends over 14 amino acids. In DNA, the CDR3 is TGTGCCAGATACGTCCGGGACAAAGCCTACGAGCAGTACGTC. Its translation: CARYVRDKAYEQYV.

V gene TRBV27 combines with J gene TRBJ2-1; 7 bases agree with TRBD1. V shed 6 bases, J shed 6 bases, and the junction held 11 bases outside the gene matches. Germline loops: CDR1 MNHEY, CDR2 SMNVEV (reference sequence). CDR3 length: 15 residues. CDR3 loop: CASRKGQTSLNEQFF. In DNA form, the CDR3 reads TGTGCCAGCAGAAAGGGACAGACTTCACTCAATGAGCAGTTCTTC.

This clone has a single count. The J gene is TRBJ1-4, the V gene TRBV5-8, with D hard to call. The CDR3 has 16 residues. Germline-derived CDR1 and CDR2 are SGHTS and YDEGEE. Trimming removed 4 bases from V and 4 bases from J, with 17 bases in between. The CDR3 loop reads CASSPSRRGGNEKLFF. CDR3 sequence (DNA): TGTGCCAGCAGCCCCTCAAGGCGGGGTGGTAATGAAAAACTGTTTTTT.

V gene TRBV13 combines with J gene TRBJ1-3; no firm D call. Germline assignment: CDR1 PRHDT and CDR2 FYEKMQ (reference sequence). Trimming cost V 1 base and J 7 bases, with 11 bases left between them. The CDR3 length is 14 residues. The CDR3 region has the DNA TGTGCCAGCAGCTTAGATCGAGCTTGGAACACCATATATTTT. This translates into CASSLDRAWNTIYF.

The V and J genes are TRBV29-1 and TRBJ2-1, with 11 nucleotides matching TRBD2. Germline-derived CDR1 and CDR2 are SQVTM and ANQGSEA. The V and J ends lost 3 bases and 0 bases, in that order; junction bases with no gene match: 13. The CDR3 covers 19 residues. The CDR3 protein is CSVERSASGGIRSYNEQFF. The CDR3 DNA is TGCAGCGTTGAGCGGTCGGCTAGCGGGGGGATTCGCTCCTACAATGAGCAGTTCTTC.

CDR3 sequence: CASSLTSPRDRGYYGYTF. CDR3 DNA: TGTGCCAGCAGCTTGACCTCCCCCAGGGACAGGGGCTACTATGGCTACACCTTC. The chain is built from TRBV11-2 and TRBJ1-2; 10 nucleotides line up with TRBD1. The CDR3 covers 18 residues. From germline, CDR1 is SGHAT and CDR2 FQNNGV. Trimming at V came to 3 bases and at J to 3 bases, leaving 13 bases not matched to a gene. The variable domain in full, with the rest retrieved from reference TRBV11-2 and TRBJ1-2, is EAGVAQSPRYKIIEKRQSVAFWCNPISGHATLYWYQQILGQGPKLLIQFQNNGVVDDSQLPKDRFSAERLKGVDSTLKIQPAKLEDSAVYLCASSLTSPRDRGYYGYTFGSGTRLTVV.

The chain carries TRBV19 and TRBJ1-5; D gene uncertain. Germline CDR1 LNHDA, CDR2 SQIVND (reference sequence). The V end lost 2 bases, the J end lost 4 bases, and 15 bases lay between the germline ends. There are 16 residues in the CDR3. Here the CDR3 DNA reads TGTGCCAGTAGTATAATTCCGTCACCGCGAAATCAGCCCCAGCATTTT. It codes for CASSIIPSPRNQPQHF. Full variable domain (missing parts from reference TRBV19 and TRBJ1-5): DGGITQSPKYLFRKEGQNVTLSCEQNLNHDAMYWYRQDPGQGLRLIYYSQIVNDFQKGDIAEGYSVSREKKESFPLTVTSAQKNPTAFYLCASSIIPSPRNQPQHFGDGTRLSIL.

In this sample, this clone turned up once. This chain joins TRBV18 and TRBJ1-2; 8 bases map to TRBD1. This CDR3 contains 15 residues. The V and J ends lost 2 bases and 10 bases, in that order; junction bases with no gene match: 12. Germline V gives CDR1 KGHSH, CDR2 LQKENI. The CDR3 here is CASSPNTGGASDYTF. The CDR3 region has the DNA TGTGCCAGCTCACCAAACACAGGGGGAGCCTCTGACTACACCTTC. The full variable domain, with the rest looked up from reference TRBV18 and TRBJ1-2, is NAGVMQNPRHLVRRRGQEARLRCSPMKGHSHVYWYRQLPEEGLKFMVYLQKENIIDESGMPKERFSAEFPKEGPSILRIQQVVRGDSAAYFCASSPNTGGASDYTFGSGTRLTVV.

The rearrangement links TRBV7-9 to TRBJ2-2; 7 nucleotides align to TRBD2. Losses at the gene ends were 4 bases for V and 4 bases for J; bases not matched to a gene: 3. This CDR3 region has 14 residues. Germline V lookup: CDR1 SEHNR, CDR2 FQNEAQ (reference sequence). This CDR3 reads CASSSGLPTGELFF. The CDR3 DNA follows: TGTGCCAGCAGCTCGGGACTACCCACCGGGGAGCTGTTTTTT.

This clone was counted only a few times. The V call is TRBV5-1, the J call TRBJ2-5; TRBD1 matches at 9 bases. Germline lookup yields CDR1 SGHRS and CDR2 YFSETQ. This CDR3 has 14 amino acids. The V gene end was trimmed by 4 bases and the J gene end by 5 bases; junction bases not matched to a gene: 6. CDR3 protein: CASSGTGRLETQYF. DNA of the CDR3: TGCGCCAGCAGCGGGACAGGGCGGTTGGAGACCCAGTACTTC.

This clone has just one count. This chain connects TRBV29-1 to TRBJ2-2; 11 bases line up with TRBD2. After removal of 0 bases from V and 7 bases from J, the junction contained 7 bases not matched to a gene. CDR3 size: 16 residues. Per the germline V gene, CDR1 is SQVTM and CDR2 is ANQGSEA. CDR3 amino acids: CSVEDLTSGKVGELFF. The DNA of the CDR3 is TGCAGCGTTGAAGACCTGACTAGCGGGAAAGTCGGGGAGCTGTTTTTT.

This clone occurred once. The rearrangement uses TRBV11-3 and TRBJ1-1; D is unresolved. Trimming removed 4 bases from V and 10 bases from J, with 19 bases in between. The CDR3 contains 14 residues. Germline CDR1 is SGHNT and CDR2 is YENEEA. This chain's CDR3 is CASSSAALRMAAFF. The CDR3, as DNA: TGTGCCAGCAGCTCAGCGGCCCTCCGAATGGCAGCTTTCTTT.

The chain carries TRBV24-1 and TRBJ1-1, with D possibly matching TRBD1 (5 bases). Germline lookup yields CDR1 KGHDR and CDR2 SFDVKD. The V end lost 7 bases, the J end lost 1 base, and 9 bases lay between the germline ends. The CDR3 has 13 amino acids. The CDR3 here is CATRGRGNTEAFF. CDR3 DNA: TGTGCCACCAGGGGAAGGGGGAACACTGAAGCTTTCTTT.

The chain is built from TRBV12-3 or TRBV12-4 and TRBJ1-1, with 7 bases fitting TRBD1. The CDR3 extends over 11 amino acids. Trimming removed 9 bases from V and 11 bases from J; junction bases left unmatched: 9. In nucleotides, the CDR3 is TGTGCCAGTTCTGCCAGGGGGGCCGCTTTCTTT. Protein product: CASSARGAAFF.

V usage is TRBV6-5 and J usage is TRBJ2-1; 13 bases fit TRBD2. The trim removed 5 bases at V and 7 bases at J, leaving 2 bases unmatched. Germline values: CDR1 MNHEY, CDR2 SVGAGI. The CDR3 totals 14 residues. CDR3 in amino acids: CASSKLAGGNEQFF. DNA of the CDR3: TGTGCCAGCAGTAAACTAGCGGGGGGGAATGAGCAGTTCTTC.

This chain joins TRBV10-3 and TRBJ1-5; no reliable D call. The CDR3 loop spans 15 amino acids. Trimming removed 3 bases from V and 2 bases from J, with 11 bases in between. The germline V gene encodes CDR1 ENHRY and CDR2 SYGVKD. The chain's CDR3 is CAISDKSMGNQPQHF. For the CDR3, the DNA is TGTGCCATCAGTGATAAGTCTATGGGCAATCAGCCCCAGCATTTT.

Only one count was recorded for this clone. The chain couples TRBV21-1 to TRBJ2-1; the listed D gene, TRBD1, was not tested against the DNA. TRBV21-1 is listed as a pseudogene. The CDR3 spans 17 residues. The CDR3 sequence: CASSRKPDSFSYNEQFF. The CDR3 bases are TGTGCCAGCAGCCGCAAACCCGACAGTTTCTCCTACAATGAGCAGTTCTTC.

The rearrangement uses TRBV7-8 and TRBJ2-5; D ambiguous. With 1 base removed from V and 3 bases from J, the gap between germline ends came to 15 bases. Germline CDR1 is SGHVS and CDR2 is FQNEAQ. This CDR3 is built from 16 residues. CDR3 DNA sequence: TGTGCCAGCAGCTTAGTGCCAGGCCTGTCGGAAGAGACCCAGTACTTC. It yields the protein CASSLVPGLSEETQYF.